The T cell receptor beta chain under discussion was sequenced for a study of blood T cells in healthy people across ages. For the study at large: The template switching approach captured approximately one barcoded beta molecule for every two T cells. Whole-study findings and limits: Strong correlation linked observed beta diversity and percent naive T cells.

As to this clonotype: Its antigen is unknown.

The use of a sample-barcoded 5' primer and a J-beta primer mix characterized a second PCR of 7 to 11 cycles. Carrying 12 random nucleotides, a template-switch adaptor labeled each individual cDNA molecule. Via MiXCR, TCRdb re-called the 5' RACE reads, giving one row per CDR3 protein. This table has 550,000 to 700,000 distinct CDR3 sequences, approximately 30% appearing once. Trimming removed 8 bases from V and 6 bases from J, with 10 bases in between. In germline, CDR1 is KGHDR, CDR2 SFDVKD. The CDR3 extends over 11 amino acids. The chain recombines TRBV24-1 with TRBJ2-7; TRBD1 might be the D (5 bases). The sample was blood. This receptor was identified in a woman aged 70 to 79 in good health. The CDR3 bases are TGTGCCACCATTCAGGGTTTCGAGCAGTACTTC. Residues: CATIQGFEQYF.